This TCR beta chain emerged from a study of blood T cell repertoires in COVID-19 (dated by TCRdb to about 2020). For the wider study: Samples from collaborators originated in the United States, Italy and Spain and spanned both the acute and convalescent phases of COVID-19. The prospective study material was composed of cDNA or gDNA derived from T cells, B-cell-depleted T cells, or PBMCs. Deeply sampled blood TCRbeta repertoires from subjects exposed to, actively infected with, or recovered from COVID-19 were included in the dataset. A freely available public database, intended as a resource for researchers studying the immune response to SARS-CoV-2, is where the repertoires were released. Samples came from the ongoing ImmuneRACE study (first 160 participants) plus 1,254 subjects from 6 global collaborators. Sample metadata almost always included a de-identified subject ID, COVID-19 status, age in years and sex. Where available, HLA class I and class II types were obtained from metadata supplied by the sample provider rather than from assay-based typing. Study-wide conclusions, independent of this receptor: Clinical and demographic metadata were provided uncurated, with the amount varying by source and participant.

The cysteine opens and the phenylalanine closes a CDR3 of 18 amino acids. The CDR3 DNA has 54 bases and is translated from base 1. Looking up the germline V gene yields CDR1 MGHRA and CDR2 YSYEKL. Trimming leaves V shorter by 2 bases and J shorter by 3 bases, with the junction holding 10 bases beyond the gene matches. Collaborating institutions collected whole blood in K2EDTA tubes following their own protocols. For TCRbeta analysis, collaborator samples were shipped as frozen whole blood, as isolated PBMCs, or as DNA extracted from either sample type. The immunoSEQ Assay, a bias-controlled multiplex PCR, was used to amplify TCRbeta CDR3 regions from genomic DNA. In the authors' own workflow: Nucleated cell counts per sample were estimated from amplification of reference gene primers within the assay. To quantify the absolute abundance of each unique TCRbeta CDR3 rearrangement, sequence reads were collapsed and filtered. For each sample, productive Simpson clonality was calculated as the square root of Simpson's diversity index across productive rearrangements. Entries here come from immuneACCESS through TCRdb and include only in-frame sequences with V and J called. Some clones fail to appear in such tables; in the studies checked, an unresolved V gene covers under half of the shortfall, and the cause of the remainder is unknown. D and trimming come from the DNA, and the V and J calls and clone size come from that table. For this sample there are around 37,000 clones; 80% to 95% appear just once. Of the sample, approximately 6% is held by the ten largest clones.

To note about this clone: The specificity of this receptor is unknown. The input lacks base qualities; no much larger clone sits a single base away.

The TCR sequence derives from a woman older than 75 with acute or convalescent COVID-19. The rearrangement joined TRBV4-1 to TRBJ1-6; 7 junctional bases match TRBD1. What was sequenced was peripheral blood. The CDR3 protein sequence reads: CASSQFQGGPIYNSPLHF. The DNA reads TGCGCCAGCAGCCAATTTCAGGGGGGCCCTATCTATAATTCACCCCTCCACTTT.